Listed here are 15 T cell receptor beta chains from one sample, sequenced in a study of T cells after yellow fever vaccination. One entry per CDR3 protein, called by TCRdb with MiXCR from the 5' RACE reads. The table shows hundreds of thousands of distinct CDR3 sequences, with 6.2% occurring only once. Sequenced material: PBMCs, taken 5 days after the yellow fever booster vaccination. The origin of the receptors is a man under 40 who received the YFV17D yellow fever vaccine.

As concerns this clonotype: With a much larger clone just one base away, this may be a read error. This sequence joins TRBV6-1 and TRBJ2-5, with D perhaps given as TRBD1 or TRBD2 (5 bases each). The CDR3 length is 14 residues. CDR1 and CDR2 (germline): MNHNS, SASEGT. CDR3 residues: CASSLGVLEETPYF. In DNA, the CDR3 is TGTGCCAGCAGCTTGGGGGTTCTGGAAGAGACCCCGTACTTC.

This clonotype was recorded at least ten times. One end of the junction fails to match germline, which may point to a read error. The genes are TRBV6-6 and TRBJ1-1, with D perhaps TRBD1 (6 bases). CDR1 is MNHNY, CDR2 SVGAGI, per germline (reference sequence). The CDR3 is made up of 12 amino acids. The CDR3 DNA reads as TGTGCCAGCAGTTACGATTGGGGGGCATCCCTCTTT. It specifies CASSYDWGASLF.

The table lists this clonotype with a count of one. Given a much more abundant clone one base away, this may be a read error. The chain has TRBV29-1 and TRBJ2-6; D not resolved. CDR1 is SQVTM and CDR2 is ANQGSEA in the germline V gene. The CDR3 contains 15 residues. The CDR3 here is CGVDETYSGANVLTF. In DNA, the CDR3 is TGCGGCGTTGATGAGACTTACTCTGGGGCCAACGTCCTGACTTTC.

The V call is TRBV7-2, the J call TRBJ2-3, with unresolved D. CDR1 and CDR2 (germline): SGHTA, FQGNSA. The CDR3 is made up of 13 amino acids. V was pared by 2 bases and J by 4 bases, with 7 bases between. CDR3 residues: CASSLISSDTQYF. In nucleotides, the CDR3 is TGTGCCAGCAGCTTAATCAGTTCAGATACGCAGTATTTT.

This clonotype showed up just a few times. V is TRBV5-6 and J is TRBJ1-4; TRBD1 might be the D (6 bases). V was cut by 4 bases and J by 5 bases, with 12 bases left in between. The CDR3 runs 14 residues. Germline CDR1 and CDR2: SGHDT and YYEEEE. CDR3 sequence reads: CASSKGGLNEKLFF. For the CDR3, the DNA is TGTGCCAGCAGCAAAGGGGGGTTAAATGAAAAACTGTTTTTT.

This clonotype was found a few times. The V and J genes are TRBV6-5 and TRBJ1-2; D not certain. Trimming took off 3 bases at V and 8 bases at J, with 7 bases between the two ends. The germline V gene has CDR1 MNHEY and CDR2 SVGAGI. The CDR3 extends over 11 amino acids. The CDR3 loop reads CASSYYGGYTF. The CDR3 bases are TGTGCCAGCAGTTATTACGGCGGCTACACCTTC.

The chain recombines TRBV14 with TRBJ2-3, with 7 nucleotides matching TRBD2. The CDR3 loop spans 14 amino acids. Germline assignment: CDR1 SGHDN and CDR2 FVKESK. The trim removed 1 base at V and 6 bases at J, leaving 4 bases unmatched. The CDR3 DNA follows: TGTGCCAGCAGCCAAGGGGAGGGTTTCGATACGCAGTATTTT. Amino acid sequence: CASSQGEGFDTQYF. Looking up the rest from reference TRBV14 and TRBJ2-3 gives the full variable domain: EAGVTQFPSHSVIEKGQTVTLRCDPISGHDNLYWYRRVMGKEIKFLLHFVKESKQDESGMPNNRFLAERTGGTYSTLKVQPAELEDSGVYFCASSQGEGFDTQYFGPGTRLTVL.

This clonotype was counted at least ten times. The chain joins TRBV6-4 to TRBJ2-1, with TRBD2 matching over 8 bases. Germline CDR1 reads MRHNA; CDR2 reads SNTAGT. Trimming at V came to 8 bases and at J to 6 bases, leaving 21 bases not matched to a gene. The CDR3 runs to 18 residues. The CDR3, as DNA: TGTGCCAGCCCCTGTGGGACTAGTCATAAACGAAAGCCCAATGAGCAGTTCTTC. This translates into CASPCGTSHKRKPNEQFF.

The CDR3 reads CASSPRDTARLTIYF. The CDR3 DNA is TGTGCCAGCAGCCCCCGGGACACCGCTCGTTTAACCATATATTTT. The chain carries TRBV7-9 and TRBJ1-3; maybe TRBD1 (6 bases). Between the trimmed V and J ends, which lost 5 bases and 10 bases, there was a span of 21 bases. CDR1 and CDR2 (germline): SEHNR, FQNEAQ (reference sequence). The CDR3 has 15 residues.

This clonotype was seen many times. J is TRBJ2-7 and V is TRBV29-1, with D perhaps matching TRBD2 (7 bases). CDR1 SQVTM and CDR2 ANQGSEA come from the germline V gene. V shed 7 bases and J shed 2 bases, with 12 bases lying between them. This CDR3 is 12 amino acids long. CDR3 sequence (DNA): TGCAGCGCAGGGGACTATGCCTACGAGCAGTACTTC. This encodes CSAGDYAYEQYF.

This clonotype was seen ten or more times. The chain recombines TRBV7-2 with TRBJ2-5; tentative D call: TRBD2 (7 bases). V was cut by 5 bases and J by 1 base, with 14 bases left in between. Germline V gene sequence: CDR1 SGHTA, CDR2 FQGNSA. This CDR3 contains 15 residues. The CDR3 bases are TGTGCCAGCAGCCCCTCGGCGGGGGCCCAAGAGACCCAGTACTTC. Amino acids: CASSPSAGAQETQYF.

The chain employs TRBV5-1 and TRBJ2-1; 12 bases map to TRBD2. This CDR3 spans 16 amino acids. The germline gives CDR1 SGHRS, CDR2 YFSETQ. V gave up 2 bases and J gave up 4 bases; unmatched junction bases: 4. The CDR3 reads CASSFTSGRSYNEQFF. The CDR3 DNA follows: TGCGCCAGCAGCTTTACTAGCGGGAGGTCATACAATGAGCAGTTCTTC.

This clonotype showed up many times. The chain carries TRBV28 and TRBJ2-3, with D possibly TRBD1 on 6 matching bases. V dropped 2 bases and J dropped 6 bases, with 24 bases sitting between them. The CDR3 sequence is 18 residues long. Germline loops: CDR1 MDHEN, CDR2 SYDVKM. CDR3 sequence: CASSLRALLVGAWDTQYF. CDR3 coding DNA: TGTGCCAGCAGTTTACGAGCCCTATTGGTGGGGGCATGGGATACGCAGTATTTT. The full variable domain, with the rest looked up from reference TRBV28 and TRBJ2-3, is DVKVTQSSRYLVKRTGEKVFLECVQDMDHENMFWYRQDPGLGLRLIYFSYDVKMKEKGDIPEGYSVSREKKERFSLILESASTNQTSMYLCASSLRALLVGAWDTQYFGPGTRLTVL.

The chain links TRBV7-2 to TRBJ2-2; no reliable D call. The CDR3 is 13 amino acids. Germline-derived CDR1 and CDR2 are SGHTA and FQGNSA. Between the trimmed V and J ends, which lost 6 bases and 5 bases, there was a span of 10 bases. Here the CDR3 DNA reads TGTGCCAGCAGTCGCATAGAGACCGGGGAGCTGTTTTTT. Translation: CASSRIETGELFF.

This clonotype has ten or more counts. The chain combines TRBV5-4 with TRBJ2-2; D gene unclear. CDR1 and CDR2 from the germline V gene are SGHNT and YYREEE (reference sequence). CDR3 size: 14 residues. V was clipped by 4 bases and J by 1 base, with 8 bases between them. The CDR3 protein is CASSLDLNTGELFF. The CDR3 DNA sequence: TGTGCCAGCAGCCTAGACCTGAACACCGGGGAGCTGTTTTTT.